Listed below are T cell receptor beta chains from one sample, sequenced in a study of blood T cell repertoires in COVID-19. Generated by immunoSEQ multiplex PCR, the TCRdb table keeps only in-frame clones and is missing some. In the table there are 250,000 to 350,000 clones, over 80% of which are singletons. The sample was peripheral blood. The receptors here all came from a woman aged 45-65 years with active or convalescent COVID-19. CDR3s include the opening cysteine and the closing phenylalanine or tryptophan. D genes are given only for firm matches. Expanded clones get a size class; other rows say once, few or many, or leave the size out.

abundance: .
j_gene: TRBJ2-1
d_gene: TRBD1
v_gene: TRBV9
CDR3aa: CASSPGGGYYNEQFF
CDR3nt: TGTGCCAGCAGCCCAGGGGGCGGATACTATAATGAGCAGTTCTTC

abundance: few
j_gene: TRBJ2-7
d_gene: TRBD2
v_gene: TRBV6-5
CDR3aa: CASSPGLAGSYEQYF
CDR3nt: TGTGCCAGCAGCCCCGGACTAGCGGGATCCTACGAGCAGTACTTC

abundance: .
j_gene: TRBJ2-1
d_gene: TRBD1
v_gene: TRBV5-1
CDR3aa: CASSGQGALSDEQFF
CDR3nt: TGCGCCAGCAGCGGACAGGGGGCTTTATCGGATGAGCAGTTCTTC

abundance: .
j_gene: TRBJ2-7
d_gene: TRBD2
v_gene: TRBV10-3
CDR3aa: CAISEGLAGGNEQYF
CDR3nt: TGTGCCATCAGTGAGGGGCTAGCGGGAGGCAACGAGCAGTACTTC

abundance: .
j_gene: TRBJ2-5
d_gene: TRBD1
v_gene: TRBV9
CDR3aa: CASSAGQGRIGETQYF
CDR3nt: TGTGCCAGCAGCGCCGGACAGGGTCGGATAGGAGAGACCCAGTACTTC

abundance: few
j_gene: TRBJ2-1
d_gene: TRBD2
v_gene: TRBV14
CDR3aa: CASSQARLANDNEQFF
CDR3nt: TGTGCCAGCAGCCAAGCTAGACTAGCGAATGACAATGAGCAGTTCTTC

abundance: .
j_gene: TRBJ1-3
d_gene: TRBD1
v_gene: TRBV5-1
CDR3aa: CASSFGLTGAGNTIYF
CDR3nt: TGCGCCAGCAGCTTCGGTTTAACAGGGGCTGGAAACACCATATATTTT

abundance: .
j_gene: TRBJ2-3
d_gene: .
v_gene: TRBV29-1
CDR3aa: CSVVDRYTDTQYF
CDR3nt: TGCAGCGTTGTCGATCGCTACACAGATACGCAGTATTTT

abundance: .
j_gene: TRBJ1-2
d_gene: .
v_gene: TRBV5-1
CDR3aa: CASSLQQGLDGYTF
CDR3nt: TGCGCCAGCAGTCTTCAACAGGGTCTGGATGGCTACACCTTC

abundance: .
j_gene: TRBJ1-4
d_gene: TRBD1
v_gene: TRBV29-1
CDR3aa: CSAKQGGEKLFF
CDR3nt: TGCAGCGCCAAACAGGGGGGTGAAAAACTGTTTTTT

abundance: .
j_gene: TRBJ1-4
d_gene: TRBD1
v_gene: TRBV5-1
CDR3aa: CASSSGDRDREKLFF
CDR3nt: TGCGCCAGCAGCTCGGGGGACAGGGATCGTGAAAAACTGTTTTTT

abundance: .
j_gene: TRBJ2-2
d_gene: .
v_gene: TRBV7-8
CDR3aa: CASSLRAIPPGELFF
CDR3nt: TGTGCCAGCAGCTTACGCGCTATCCCACCCGGGGAGCTGTTTTTT

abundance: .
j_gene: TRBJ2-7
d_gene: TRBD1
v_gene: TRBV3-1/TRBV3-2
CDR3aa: CASSQGQALYEQYF
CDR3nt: TGTGCCAGCAGCCAGGGACAGGCCCTTTACGAGCAGTACTTC

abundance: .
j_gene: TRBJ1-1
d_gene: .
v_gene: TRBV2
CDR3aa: CASAGDRYTEAFF
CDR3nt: TGTGCCAGTGCAGGGGACCGTTACACTGAAGCTTTCTTT

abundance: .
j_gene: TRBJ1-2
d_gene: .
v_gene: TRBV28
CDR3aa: CASSSLGGRGYTF
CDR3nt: TGTGCCAGCAGTTCCCTAGGGGGAAGGGGCTACACCTTC

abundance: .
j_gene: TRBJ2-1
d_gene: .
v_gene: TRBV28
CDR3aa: CASSPPYASEGLAYNEQFF
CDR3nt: TGTGCCAGCAGTCCCCCTTACGCCTCGGAGGGACTCGCCTACAATGAGCAGTTCTTC

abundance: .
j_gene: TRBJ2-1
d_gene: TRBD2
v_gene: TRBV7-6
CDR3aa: CASSWISGTYNEQFF
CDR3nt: TGTGCCAGCAGCTGGATAAGCGGGACCTACAATGAGCAGTTCTTC

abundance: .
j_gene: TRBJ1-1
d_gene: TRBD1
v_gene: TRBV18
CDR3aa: CASSSDRDLNMNTEAFF
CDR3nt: TGTGCCAGCTCATCCGACAGGGACCTTAACATGAACACTGAAGCTTTCTTT

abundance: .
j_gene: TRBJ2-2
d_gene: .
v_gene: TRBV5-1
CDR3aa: CASSLQGAGELFF
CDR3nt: TGCGCCAGCAGCTTACAGGGCGCCGGGGAGCTGTTTTTT

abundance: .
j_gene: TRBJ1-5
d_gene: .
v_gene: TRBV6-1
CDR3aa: CASSAEQFRSNQPQHF
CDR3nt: TGTGCCAGCAGTGCCGAACAGTTTAGGAGCAATCAGCCCCAGCATTTT

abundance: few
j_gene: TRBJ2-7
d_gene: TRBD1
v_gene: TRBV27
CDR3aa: CASLQGVRTYEQYF
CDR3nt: TGTGCCAGCCTGCAGGGGGTCCGCACCTACGAGCAGTACTTC

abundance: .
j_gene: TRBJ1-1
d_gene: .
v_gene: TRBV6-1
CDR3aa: CASSEHLRDTAFF
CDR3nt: TGTGCCAGCAGTGAACACCTCCGGGACACTGCTTTCTTT

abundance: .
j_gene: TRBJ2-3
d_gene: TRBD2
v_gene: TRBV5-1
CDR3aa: CASSSPGLAGRNADTQYF
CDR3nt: TGCGCCAGCAGCTCCCCGGGACTAGCGGGAAGGAACGCAGATACGCAGTATTTT

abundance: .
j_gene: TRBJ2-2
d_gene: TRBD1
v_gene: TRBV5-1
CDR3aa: CASSLATGFAGELFF
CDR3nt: TGCGCCAGCAGCCTGGCGACAGGGTTCGCCGGGGAGCTGTTTTTT

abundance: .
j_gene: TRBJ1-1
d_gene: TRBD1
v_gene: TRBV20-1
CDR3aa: CSASSQGGTEAFF
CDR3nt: TGCAGTGCTAGTAGTCAGGGGGGCACTGAAGCTTTCTTT

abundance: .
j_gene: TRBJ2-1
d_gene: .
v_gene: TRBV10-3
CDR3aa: CAISRTTRQGNEQFF
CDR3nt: TGTGCCATCAGCAGGACCACCCGGCAGGGCAATGAGCAGTTCTTC

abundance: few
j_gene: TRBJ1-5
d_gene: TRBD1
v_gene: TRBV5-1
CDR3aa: CASSLGQGSNQPQHF
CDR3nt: TGCGCCAGCAGCTTGGGACAGGGGAGCAATCAGCCCCAGCATTTT

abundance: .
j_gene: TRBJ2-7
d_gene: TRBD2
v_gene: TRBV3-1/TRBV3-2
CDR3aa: CASSQTLAVEQYF
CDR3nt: TGTGCCAGCAGCCAAACACTAGCGGTCGAGCAGTACTTC

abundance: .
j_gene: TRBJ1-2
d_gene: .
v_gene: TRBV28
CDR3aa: CASSLSGVNYGYTF
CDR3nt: TGTGCCAGCAGTTTATCAGGGGTCAACTATGGCTACACCTTC

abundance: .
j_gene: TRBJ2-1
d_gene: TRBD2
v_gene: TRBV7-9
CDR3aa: CASSLGGSGRNEQFF
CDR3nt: TGTGCCAGCAGCTTAGGTGGTAGCGGGAGAAATGAGCAGTTCTTC

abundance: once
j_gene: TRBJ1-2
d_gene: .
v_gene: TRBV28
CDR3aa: CASSLFVQATNYGYTF
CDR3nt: TGTGCCAGCAGTTTGTTCGTCCAGGCTACTAACTATGGCTACACCTTC

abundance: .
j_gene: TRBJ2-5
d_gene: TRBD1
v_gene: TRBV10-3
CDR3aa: CAISESRTGETQYF
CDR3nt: TGTGCCATCAGTGAATCGAGGACAGGGGAGACCCAGTACTTC

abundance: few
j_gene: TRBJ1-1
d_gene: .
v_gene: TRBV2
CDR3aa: CASRANMNTEAFF
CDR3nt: TGTGCCAGCAGGGCCAACATGAACACTGAAGCTTTCTTT

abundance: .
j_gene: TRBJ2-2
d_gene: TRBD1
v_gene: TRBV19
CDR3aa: CASSPRQGVTGELFF
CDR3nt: TGTGCCAGTAGTCCTCGACAGGGCGTCACCGGGGAGCTGTTTTTT

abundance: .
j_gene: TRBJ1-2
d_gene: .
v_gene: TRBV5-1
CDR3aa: CASSRRDNHGYTF
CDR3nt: TGCGCCAGCAGCCGAAGGGACAATCATGGCTACACCTTC

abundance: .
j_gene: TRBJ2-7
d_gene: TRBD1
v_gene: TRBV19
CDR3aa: CASSTIPGQGTYEQYF
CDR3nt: TGTGCCAGTAGTACGATCCCGGGACAGGGAACCTACGAGCAGTACTTC

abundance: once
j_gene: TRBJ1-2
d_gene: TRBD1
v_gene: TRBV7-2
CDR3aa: CASSAGQGYGYTF
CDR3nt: TGTGCCAGCAGCGCGGGACAGGGCTATGGCTACACCTTC

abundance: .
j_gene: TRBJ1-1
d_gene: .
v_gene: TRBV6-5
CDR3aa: CASSYGPYTEAFF
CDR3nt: TGTGCCAGCAGTTACGGCCCGTACACTGAAGCTTTCTTT

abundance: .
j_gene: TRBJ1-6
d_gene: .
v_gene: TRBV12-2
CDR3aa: CASRLRVRVQGLSYNSPLHF
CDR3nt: TGTGCAAGTCGCTTAAGGGTAAGGGTACAGGGGTTGTCCTATAATTCACCCCTCCACTTT

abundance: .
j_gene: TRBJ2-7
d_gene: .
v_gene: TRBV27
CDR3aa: CASSLVRGSYEQYF
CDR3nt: TGTGCCAGCAGTTTGGTCAGGGGTTCCTACGAGCAGTACTTC

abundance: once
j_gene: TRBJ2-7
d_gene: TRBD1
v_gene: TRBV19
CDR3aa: CASSSPGGIYEQYF
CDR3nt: TGTGCCAGTAGTAGTCCAGGGGGCATTTACGAGCAGTACTTC

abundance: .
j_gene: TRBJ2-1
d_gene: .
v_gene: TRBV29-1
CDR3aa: CSVEWGRIARNEQFF
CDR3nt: TGCAGCGTTGAATGGGGCCGGATCGCCAGGAATGAGCAGTTCTTC

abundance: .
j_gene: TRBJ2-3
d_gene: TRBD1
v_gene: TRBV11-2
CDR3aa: CASSPLTGVRDTQYF
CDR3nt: TGTGCCAGCAGCCCCCTTACAGGGGTGAGGGATACGCAGTATTTT

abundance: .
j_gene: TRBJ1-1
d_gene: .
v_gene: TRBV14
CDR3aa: CASSPPPGSLNTEAFF
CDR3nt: TGTGCCAGCAGCCCCCCCCCAGGTTCCCTGAACACTGAAGCTTTCTTT

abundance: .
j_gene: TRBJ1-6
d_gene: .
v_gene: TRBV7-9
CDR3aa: CASSLSGANSPLHF
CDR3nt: TGTGCCAGCAGCTTATCAGGGGCGAATTCACCCCTCCACTTT